These T cell receptor beta chains were read from a single sample in a study of response to subunit inactivated influenza vaccine. One entry per CDR3 protein results from TCRdb running MiXCR on the RT-PCR reads. The profile covers fewer than 800,000 distinct CDR3 sequences, with 15% to 19% appearing a single time and 11% taken by the ten largest. The specimen comprised PBMCs from blood, sampled 11 to 12 days after vaccination. These receptors were taken from a man aged 50-60 years who received an inactivated influenza vaccine. CDR3s include the opening cysteine and the closing phenylalanine or tryptophan. Fields, in order: CDR3 DNA, CDR3 protein, D gene, clone size, J gene, V gene. A D gene is named only where the DNA matches it firmly. Clone size, where shown, is once, few, many, or a class for clones that have expanded.

cdr3_nt: TGTGCCAGCAGCCCATTGGACAGGGCTGAAGCGGCGCGGACCTTC
cdr3_aa: CASSPLDRAEAARTF
d_call: TRBD1
clone_size: .
j_call: TRBJ1-2
v_call: TRBV7-9

cdr3_nt: TGTGCCAGCAGCTTAGTTGGGGCGGGAGGGGACTACGAGCAGTACTTC
cdr3_aa: CASSLVGAGGDYEQYF
d_call: TRBD2
clone_size: few
j_call: TRBJ2-7
v_call: TRBV7-2

cdr3_nt: TGTGCCAGCAGGATGACAGGGGAGGATGAGCAGTTCTTC
cdr3_aa: CASRMTGEDEQFF
d_call: TRBD1
clone_size: .
j_call: TRBJ2-1
v_call: TRBV6-2/TRBV6-3

cdr3_nt: TGCAGTGCTAGGGTTCTATCGGGGGCCACTGAAGCTTTCTTT
cdr3_aa: CSARVLSGATEAFF
d_call: .
clone_size: .
j_call: TRBJ1-1
v_call: TRBV20-1

cdr3_nt: TGTGCCAGCAGTTTCTCAGGGGAGAGCACCGGGGAGCTGTTTTTT
cdr3_aa: CASSFSGESTGELFF
d_call: .
clone_size: .
j_call: TRBJ2-2
v_call: TRBV27

cdr3_nt: TGCAGTGCTAGGTCAGGGGGCTGGAATGAGCAGTTCTTC
cdr3_aa: CSARSGGWNEQFF
d_call: TRBD1
clone_size: .
j_call: TRBJ2-1
v_call: TRBV20-1

cdr3_nt: TGTGCCATCAGAGAGAGAGGGACCGGGGAGCTGTTTTTT
cdr3_aa: CAIRERGTGELFF
d_call: .
clone_size: few
j_call: TRBJ2-2
v_call: TRBV10-3

cdr3_nt: TGTGCCAGCAGTCTGATTGGAAACACCATATATTTT
cdr3_aa: CASSLIGNTIYF
d_call: .
clone_size: many
j_call: TRBJ1-3
v_call: TRBV12-3/TRBV12-4

cdr3_nt: TGTGCCAGCAGAAGGGGGATTTCCGACTACGAGCAGTACTTC
cdr3_aa: CASRRGISDYEQYF
d_call: .
clone_size: .
j_call: TRBJ2-7
v_call: TRBV27

cdr3_nt: TGTGCCAGCAGCCAAGCGACGGCCATGAACACTGAAGCTTTCTTT
cdr3_aa: CASSQATAMNTEAFF
d_call: .
clone_size: few
j_call: TRBJ1-1
v_call: TRBV4-2

cdr3_nt: TGTGCCAGCAGCTTCATTAACAGGGAGACCCAGTACTTC
cdr3_aa: CASSFINRETQYF
d_call: .
clone_size: .
j_call: TRBJ2-5
v_call: TRBV3-1

cdr3_nt: TGTGCCAGCAGCTTGAAATTGGGACAGGCAATATACGAGCAGTACTTC
cdr3_aa: CASSLKLGQAIYEQYF
d_call: TRBD1
clone_size: once
j_call: TRBJ2-7
v_call: TRBV5-6

cdr3_nt: TGTGCCAGCTCACCACCGACAGGGACCGGGGAGCTGTTTTTT
cdr3_aa: CASSPPTGTGELFF
d_call: TRBD1
clone_size: .
j_call: TRBJ2-2
v_call: TRBV18

cdr3_nt: TGTGCCAGCAGTTTATGGAGGACAGCCCCCGCTGAAAAACTGTTTTTT
cdr3_aa: CASSLWRTAPAEKLFF
d_call: .
clone_size: .
j_call: TRBJ1-4
v_call: TRBV28

cdr3_nt: TGTGCCAGCAGCCCAGACCTCGGCCCTACGATCGAGCAGTACTTC
cdr3_aa: CASSPDLGPTIEQYF
d_call: .
clone_size: many
j_call: TRBJ2-7
v_call: TRBV11-2

cdr3_nt: TGTGCCATCAGTGACTCAAAAGCGGGGACCTACAATGAGCAGTTCTTC
cdr3_aa: CAISDSKAGTYNEQFF
d_call: TRBD2
clone_size: few
j_call: TRBJ2-1
v_call: TRBV10-3

cdr3_nt: TGCGCCAGCAGCTCATACCCGACTAGCGGGGGTTACAATGAGCAGTTCTTC
cdr3_aa: CASSSYPTSGGYNEQFF
d_call: TRBD2
clone_size: many
j_call: TRBJ2-1
v_call: TRBV5-1

cdr3_nt: TGTGCCAGCAGCCAAGGTTCAGGGGGCCTCCAAGAGACCCAGTACTTC
cdr3_aa: CASSQGSGGLQETQYF
d_call: TRBD1
clone_size: .
j_call: TRBJ2-5
v_call: TRBV4-2

cdr3_nt: TGTGCCAGCAGTTTATTAGGGTCAGGGAGGGGAAACATTCAGTACTTC
cdr3_aa: CASSLLGSGRGNIQYF
d_call: TRBD2
clone_size: .
j_call: TRBJ2-4
v_call: TRBV12-3/TRBV12-4

cdr3_nt: TGTGCCAGCAGTTACTTGGGCGGCCAACCCCTCCACTTT
cdr3_aa: CASSYLGGQPLHF
d_call: .
clone_size: few
j_call: TRBJ1-6
v_call: TRBV6-2/TRBV6-3

cdr3_nt: TGTGCCAGCAGCTTGTCCGCTTCCGAGCAGTACTTC
cdr3_aa: CASSLSASEQYF
d_call: .
clone_size: few
j_call: TRBJ2-7
v_call: TRBV5-4

cdr3_nt: TGTGCCACCAGCGCAGGGACAGTGAGCACAGATACGCAGTATTTT
cdr3_aa: CATSAGTVSTDTQYF
d_call: TRBD1
clone_size: .
j_call: TRBJ2-3
v_call: TRBV15

cdr3_nt: TGTGCCAGCAGTTTAAGACAGAACGAAAAACTGTTTTTT
cdr3_aa: CASSLRQNEKLFF
d_call: .
clone_size: many
j_call: TRBJ1-4
v_call: TRBV12-3/TRBV12-4

cdr3_nt: TGTGCCAGCAGCTTGGAGCCACCGGCGGGGACAGGCCCCCATGAGCAGTTCTTC
cdr3_aa: CASSLEPPAGTGPHEQFF
d_call: TRBD1
clone_size: .
j_call: TRBJ2-1
v_call: TRBV5-5

cdr3_nt: TGTGCCAGCAGCCCCGGGTTTCGCTCCTACAATGAGCAGTTCTTC
cdr3_aa: CASSPGFRSYNEQFF
d_call: .
clone_size: many
j_call: TRBJ2-1
v_call: TRBV6-1

cdr3_nt: TGTGCCAGCAGCCAAGATCCAGGAGCGAATGAGCAGTTCTTC
cdr3_aa: CASSQDPGANEQFF
d_call: .
clone_size: .
j_call: TRBJ2-1
v_call: TRBV3-1

cdr3_nt: TGTGCCAGCAGTATCCGGGACGGAGATTTCCCCCTCCACTTT
cdr3_aa: CASSIRDGDFPLHF
d_call: .
clone_size: .
j_call: TRBJ1-6
v_call: TRBV6-1

cdr3_nt: TGCGCCAGCAGCCAAGCATCACAACGGGTCTACAATGAGCAGTTCTTC
cdr3_aa: CASSQASQRVYNEQFF
d_call: .
clone_size: .
j_call: TRBJ2-1
v_call: TRBV4-3

cdr3_nt: TGTGCCTGGAGCACAGATATTCAAGAGACCCAGTACTTC
cdr3_aa: CAWSTDIQETQYF
d_call: .
clone_size: .
j_call: TRBJ2-5
v_call: TRBV30

cdr3_nt: TGCGCCAGCAGCTTAGGACAGGACTATGGCTACACCTTC
cdr3_aa: CASSLGQDYGYTF
d_call: TRBD1
clone_size: many
j_call: TRBJ1-2
v_call: TRBV5-1

cdr3_nt: TGTGCCAGCAGTTTAGCATCGGGACAATCCTACGAGCAGTACTTC
cdr3_aa: CASSLASGQSYEQYF
d_call: .
clone_size: few
j_call: TRBJ2-7
v_call: TRBV12-3/TRBV12-4

cdr3_nt: TGCGCCAGCAGCTTGACGGGGGCCGGCATAGAGACCCAGTACTTC
cdr3_aa: CASSLTGAGIETQYF
d_call: .
clone_size: .
j_call: TRBJ2-5
v_call: TRBV5-1

cdr3_nt: TGCGCCAGCAGCTTGGCCTTTAATTTCGGGGGACAGGGGTTCCAAGAGACCCAGTACTTC
cdr3_aa: CASSLAFNFGGQGFQETQYF
d_call: TRBD1
clone_size: .
j_call: TRBJ2-5
v_call: TRBV5-1

cdr3_nt: TGTGCCAGCAGCCCCGGGGTGAGCTCTGGAAACACCATATATTTT
cdr3_aa: CASSPGVSSGNTIYF
d_call: .
clone_size: .
j_call: TRBJ1-3
v_call: TRBV11-2

cdr3_nt: TGTGCCAGCAGCTTGATTGGTGCGGGGGAAGATACGCAGTATTTT
cdr3_aa: CASSLIGAGEDTQYF
d_call: TRBD2
clone_size: .
j_call: TRBJ2-3
v_call: TRBV13

cdr3_nt: TGTGCCAGCAGCCAAGACAGGTTATACTATGGCTACACCTTC
cdr3_aa: CASSQDRLYYGYTF
d_call: .
clone_size: .
j_call: TRBJ1-2
v_call: TRBV14

cdr3_nt: TGTGCCATTGGACAGGGGAACTATGGCTACACCTTC
cdr3_aa: CAIGQGNYGYTF
d_call: TRBD1
clone_size: .
j_call: TRBJ1-2
v_call: TRBV10-3

cdr3_nt: TGTGCCAGCAGCCGAAGTGGGGACACTGAAGCTTTCTTT
cdr3_aa: CASSRSGDTEAFF
d_call: .
clone_size: many
j_call: TRBJ1-1
v_call: TRBV7-6

cdr3_nt: TGTGCCAGCAGCTTTGGGGGGCTGGACTATGGCTACACCTTC
cdr3_aa: CASSFGGLDYGYTF
d_call: .
clone_size: .
j_call: TRBJ1-2
v_call: TRBV5-4

cdr3_nt: TGCAGCGTTGAAGGGTCGGAGACTAGCGGTTGGACGCGCACAGATACGCAGTATTTT
cdr3_aa: CSVEGSETSGWTRTDTQYF
d_call: TRBD2
clone_size: many
j_call: TRBJ2-3
v_call: TRBV29-1

cdr3_nt: TGTGCCAGCAGTCCAACCCTCTGGGACGGAGGCTCGAACACTGAAGCTTTCTTT
cdr3_aa: CASSPTLWDGGSNTEAFF
d_call: .
clone_size: few
j_call: TRBJ1-1
v_call: TRBV28

cdr3_nt: TGTGCCAGCTCCGCCGGGACATCATCTAACTATGGCTACACCTTC
cdr3_aa: CASSAGTSSNYGYTF
d_call: .
clone_size: few
j_call: TRBJ1-2
v_call: TRBV18

cdr3_nt: TGTGCCAGCAGCCAAGACCCCTCCGGGATAACCTACAATGAGCAGTTCTTC
cdr3_aa: CASSQDPSGITYNEQFF
d_call: .
clone_size: few
j_call: TRBJ2-1
v_call: TRBV3-1

cdr3_nt: TGCGCCAGCAGCAGAACCGGGAAAGACGGCACAGATACGCAGTATTTT
cdr3_aa: CASSRTGKDGTDTQYF
d_call: .
clone_size: .
j_call: TRBJ2-3
v_call: TRBV5-1

cdr3_nt: TGTGCCAGCAGCCAAGAAACGGGGTCCGGGGAGCTGTTTTTT
cdr3_aa: CASSQETGSGELFF
d_call: .
clone_size: .
j_call: TRBJ2-2
v_call: TRBV4-2

cdr3_nt: TGTGCCGACAGGCCGGGCGGCTCCTATAATTCACCCCTCCACTTT
cdr3_aa: CADRPGGSYNSPLHF
d_call: .
clone_size: .
j_call: TRBJ1-6
v_call: TRBV21-1

cdr3_nt: TGTGCCAGCAGTTCCCTCGTGGGGGTCACAGATACGCAGTATTTT
cdr3_aa: CASSSLVGVTDTQYF
d_call: .
clone_size: few
j_call: TRBJ2-3
v_call: TRBV27

cdr3_nt: TGCGCCAGCAGTGATAGCAATGAGCAGTTCTTC
cdr3_aa: CASSDSNEQFF
d_call: .
clone_size: few
j_call: TRBJ2-1
v_call: TRBV10-2

cdr3_nt: TGCGCCAGCAGCAATCAAGGTTTGACTGAAGCTTTCTTT
cdr3_aa: CASSNQGLTEAFF
d_call: .
clone_size: few
j_call: TRBJ1-1
v_call: TRBV4-3

cdr3_nt: TGTGCCAGCAGCTTAGTGGGTAGGTCGGTCCCAGATACGCAGTATTTT
cdr3_aa: CASSLVGRSVPDTQYF
d_call: .
clone_size: .
j_call: TRBJ2-3
v_call: TRBV7-9

cdr3_nt: TGTGCCAGCAGCCGATTTAGCGGGGGGAACACCGGGGAGCTGTTTTTT
cdr3_aa: CASSRFSGGNTGELFF
d_call: TRBD2
clone_size: few
j_call: TRBJ2-2
v_call: TRBV3-1

cdr3_nt: TGTGCCAGCAGCCCATGGGGGACTAGCGGGGAGCTCCTCTCCTACGAGCAGTACTTC
cdr3_aa: CASSPWGTSGELLSYEQYF
d_call: TRBD2
clone_size: .
j_call: TRBJ2-7
v_call: TRBV7-8

cdr3_nt: TGCAGTGCTAGTACTCCTTCCAATCAGCCCCAGCATTTT
cdr3_aa: CSASTPSNQPQHF
d_call: .
clone_size: few
j_call: TRBJ1-5
v_call: TRBV20-1

cdr3_nt: TGTGCCAGCAGTCTGACACGGACAGGACAAGAGACCCAGTACTTC
cdr3_aa: CASSLTRTGQETQYF
d_call: TRBD1
clone_size: few
j_call: TRBJ2-5
v_call: TRBV12-3/TRBV12-4

cdr3_nt: TGTGCCAGCAGTGAAGGCGGGGGAACTTCTGGAAACACCATATATTTT
cdr3_aa: CASSEGGGTSGNTIYF
d_call: .
clone_size: few
j_call: TRBJ1-3
v_call: TRBV2

cdr3_nt: TGTGCCAGCAGCAAGAGGGTAGCGGCCTACAATGAGCAGTTCTTC
cdr3_aa: CASSKRVAAYNEQFF
d_call: .
clone_size: once
j_call: TRBJ2-1
v_call: TRBV21-1

cdr3_nt: TGTGCCAGCACCCAAACTGGCGGCTCCTACAATGAGCAGTTCTTC
cdr3_aa: CASTQTGGSYNEQFF
d_call: .
clone_size: few
j_call: TRBJ2-1
v_call: TRBV28

cdr3_nt: TGTGCCAGCAGTTACCCCTTAGTTGAGGCCAACATTCAGTACTTC
cdr3_aa: CASSYPLVEANIQYF
d_call: .
clone_size: many
j_call: TRBJ2-4
v_call: TRBV6-5

cdr3_nt: TGCAGTGCCCTACTCCGGGACAGCCTCTATGGCTACACCTTC
cdr3_aa: CSALLRDSLYGYTF
d_call: TRBD1
clone_size: many
j_call: TRBJ1-2
v_call: TRBV20-1